The 8 T cell receptor beta chains given below trace back to one sample, sequenced in a study of response to subunit inactivated influenza vaccine. From the RT-PCR reads, TCRdb called clonotypes with MiXCR, one entry per CDR3 protein. The data hold over 300,000 distinct CDR3 sequences, with roughly a fifth observed a single time. The starting material was PBMCs from blood, obtained about 19 months after vaccination. The receptors were sampled from a man aged 50-75 years who received an inactivated influenza vaccine.

The rearrangement joins TRBV27 to TRBJ1-5; TRBD1 agrees at 7 bases. CDR3 length: 16 amino acids. The germline CDR1 and CDR2 sequences are MNHEY and SMNVEV (reference sequence). V shed 5 bases, J shed 4 bases, and the junction held 11 bases outside the gene matches. CDR3 DNA sequence: TGTGCCAGCAGTCCTTTAGGGGGCTGGGTTAATCAGCCCCAGCATTTT. Its translation is CASSPLGGWVNQPQHF.

The chain has TRBV28 and TRBJ2-7, with unresolved D. CDR3 length equals 11 residues. Per the germline V gene, CDR1 is MDHEN and CDR2 is SYDVKM. Trimming stripped 10 bases from V and 3 bases from J, with 10 bases between. CDR3 coding DNA: TGTGCCACCCGACTTGTCTACGAGCAGTACTTC. Amino acids: CATRLVYEQYF. The whole variable domain, remainder taken from reference TRBV28 and TRBJ2-7, is DVKVTQSSRYLVKRTGEKVFLECVQDMDHENMFWYRQDPGLGLRLIYFSYDVKMKEKGDIPEGYSVSREKKERFSLILESASTNQTSMYLCATRLVYEQYFGPGTRLTVT.

This clonotype was detected only a few times. The rearrangement uses TRBV3-1 and TRBJ1-4; D gene ambiguous. Per the germline V gene, CDR1 is LGHDT and CDR2 is YNNKEL (reference sequence). This CDR3 spans 15 amino acids. Trimming stripped 0 bases from V and 5 bases from J, with 10 bases between. CDR3 nucleotides: TGTGCCAGCAGCCAAGATTGGTCAGAAAATGAAAAACTGTTTTTT. Amino acid sequence: CASSQDWSENEKLFF.

In DNA, the CDR3 is TGTGCCACCAGTGATTTGCGATCAGATACGCAGTATTTT. Amino acids: CATSDLRSDTQYF. This rearrangement joins TRBV24-1 to TRBJ2-3; no clear D. This CDR3 region has 13 residues. Deletions cut 0 bases from V and 4 bases from J, with 4 bases between. The germline CDR1 and CDR2 sequences are KGHDR and SFDVKD.

This clonotype has more than one count but fewer than ten. The gene calls are TRBV9 and TRBJ2-1, with TRBD1 as a possible D gene (6 bases). Germline V gives CDR1 SGDLS, CDR2 YYNGEE. The V gene lost 3 bases and the J gene lost 1 base, with 8 bases spanning the gap. The CDR3 sequence is 14 residues long. For the CDR3, the DNA is TGTGCCAGCAGCGCGACAGGATCCTACAATGAGCAGTTCTTC. Translating it yields CASSATGSYNEQFF.

V is TRBV6-5 and J is TRBJ2-7; D gene unclear. The V and J ends lost 2 bases and 1 base respectively, with 6 bases between them. Germline lookup yields CDR1 MNHEY and CDR2 SVGAGI. The CDR3 sequence is 13 residues long. This CDR3 is CASSYVQSYEQYF. The CDR3 nucleotides are TGTGCCAGCAGTTACGTCCAGTCCTACGAGCAGTACTTC.

CDR3 bases: TGCGCCAGCAGCCAACAGGGGAGGAGAGGCTACACCTTC. Translation gives CASSQQGRRGYTF. This chain uses TRBV5-1 with TRBJ1-2, with 7 bases matching TRBD1. V was clipped by 4 bases and J by 8 bases; unmatched bases: 8. The CDR3 loop spans 13 amino acids. Germline CDR1 is SGHRS and CDR2 is YFSETQ. Drawing the rest from reference TRBV5-1 and TRBJ1-2, the complete variable domain is KAGVTQTPRYLIKTRGQQVTLSCSPISGHRSVSWYQQTPGQGLQFLFEYFSETQRNKGNFPGRFSGRQFSNSRSEMNVSTLELGDSALYLCASSQQGRRGYTFGSGTRLTVV.

This clonotype was found a few times. The chain couples TRBV19 to TRBJ1-2, with D possibly being TRBD1 (5 bases). Trimming pared 8 bases from V and 5 bases from J, leaving 15 bases between. The CDR3 consists of 13 residues. Germline CDR1 is LNHDA and CDR2 is SQIVND (reference sequence). This chain's CDR3 is CASSGLFRYGYTF. The CDR3 DNA reads TGTGCCAGTTCGGGACTGTTTCGGTATGGCTACACCTTC. Based on the CDR3 plus reference TRBV19 and TRBJ1-2, the full variable domain is DGGITQSPKYLFRKEGQNVTLSCEQNLNHDAMYWYRQDPGQGLRLIYYSQIVNDFQKGDIAEGYSVSREKKESFPLTVTSAQKNPTAFYLCASSGLFRYGYTFGSGTRLTVV.